Below are 24 T cell receptor beta chains sequenced from a single sample in a study of shared T cell receptors in the human thymus. Data came from immunoSEQ multiplex PCR; TCRdb stores just in-frame clones and leaves some out. The sample has about 660,000 clones; roughly 90% are singletons. The same data also contributed to another study, on human thymus T cells.

Source material: thymocytes. The receptors derive from a boy younger than two with a congenital heart defect.

This rearrangement joins TRBV18 to TRBJ2-7, with 11 bases identical to TRBD1. The CDR3 sequence is 17 residues long. Germline CDR1 KGHSH, CDR2 LQKENI. With 3 bases clipped from V and 2 bases from J, the junction kept 9 bases outside the gene matches. The CDR3 nucleotides are TGTGCCAGCTCACCGGGGGGACAGGGGGGGGAAACCTACGAGCAGTACTTC. Amino acids: CASSPGGQGGETYEQYF.

The chain has TRBV7-2 and TRBJ2-5; D is perhaps TRBD1 (8 bases). Trimming removed 1 base at V and 7 bases at J, with 25 bases between. The germline V gene encodes CDR1 SGHTA and CDR2 FQGNSA. The CDR3 runs 18 residues. The CDR3 DNA is TGTGCCAGCAGCTTAGTGGGGGGAGGGGGACAGGTCATGGGGACCCAGTACTTC. As protein: CASSLVGGGGQVMGTQYF.

The V call is TRBV7-2, the J call TRBJ2-7, with 9 positions matching TRBD2. The CDR3 length is 15 residues. The V gene end was trimmed by 0 bases and the J gene end by 9 bases; junction bases not matched to a gene: 9. Germline values: CDR1 SGHTA, CDR2 FQGNSA. In DNA form, the CDR3 reads TGTGCCAGCAGCTTAGCGCTGACTAGCGGCTCAGGGCAGTACTTC. Encoded protein: CASSLALTSGSGQYF. The whole variable domain, filled in from reference TRBV7-2 and TRBJ2-7, reads GAGVSQSPSNKVTEKGKDVELRCDPISGHTALYWYRQSLGQGLEFLIYFQGNSAPDKSGLPSDRFSAERTGGSVSTLTIQRTQQEDSAVYLCASSLALTSGSGQYFGPGTRLTVT.

Only a few counts were recorded for this clone. The chain uses TRBV11-2 and TRBJ2-7; tentative D call: TRBD2 (6 bases). The germline V and J ends were trimmed by 6 bases and 1 base, with 25 bases remaining between them. The germline V gene has CDR1 SGHAT and CDR2 FQNNGV. The CDR3 loop spans 18 amino acids. The CDR3 reads CASSQAGGAGQNSYEQYF. Here the CDR3 DNA reads TGTGCCAGCAGTCAGGCAGGTGGGGCGGGGCAAAATTCCTACGAGCAGTACTTC.

The J gene is TRBJ1-2, the V gene TRBV4-1; D remains unclear. Between the trimmed V and J ends, which lost 0 bases and 6 bases, there was a span of 14 bases. Germline CDR1 reads MGHRA; CDR2 reads YSYEKL. This CDR3 is 15 amino acids long. The CDR3: CASSQEEEDSDGYTF. As DNA, the CDR3 is TGCGCCAGCAGCCAAGAAGAGGAGGATTCAGATGGCTACACCTTC.

V and J are TRBV7-8 and TRBJ2-7, with 9 bases fitting TRBD2. Germline CDR1 reads SGHVS; CDR2 reads FQNEAQ. With 5 bases clipped from V and 3 bases from J, the junction kept 11 bases outside the gene matches. This CDR3 contains 16 residues. DNA of the CDR3: TGTGCCAGCAGCCGAAGGGGGCGGGAGGGTATCTACGAGCAGTACTTC. Protein: CASSRRGREGIYEQYF.

The chain is built from TRBV19 and TRBJ2-3; TRBD2 matches at 11 bases. V lost 5 bases to trimming and J lost 3 bases; unmatched junction nucleotides: 4. The CDR3 length is 15 residues. Germline V gene data show CDR1 as LNHDA and CDR2 as SQIVND (reference sequence). CDR3 sequence reads: CASSLASGRTDTQYF. CDR3 in DNA: TGTGCCAGTAGTCTCGCTAGCGGGAGGACAGATACGCAGTATTTT.

CDR3 amino acids: CASSPLGQGSNEQYF. Here the CDR3 DNA reads TGTGCCAGCTCACCACTGGGACAGGGGTCTAACGAGCAGTACTTC. The genes are TRBV18 and TRBJ2-7; the match to TRBD1 covers 10 bases. This CDR3 region has 15 residues. The junction had 5 bases not matched to a gene; V was cut back by 1 base and J by 5 bases. The germline V gene has CDR1 KGHSH and CDR2 LQKENI.

The chain is built from TRBV6-1 and TRBJ2-1, with TRBD2 matching over 9 bases. V trimming: 6 bases; J trimming: 6 bases; junction bases outside the gene matches: 9. Germline V gene data show CDR1 as MNHNS and CDR2 as SASEGT. This CDR3 has 15 residues. The CDR3 sequence is CASRPLSGRGNEQFF. As DNA, the CDR3 is TGTGCCAGCAGACCCCTTAGCGGGAGAGGCAATGAGCAGTTCTTC.

The V call is TRBV27, the J call TRBJ2-7; weak D call: TRBD1 (6 bases). Germline V gene lookup returns CDR1 MNHEY and CDR2 SMNVEV (reference sequence). V gave up 6 bases and J gave up 0 bases, with 6 bases separating them. The length of the CDR3 is 12 residues. CDR3 bases: TGTGCCAGCAGACAGGGCTCCTACGAGCAGTACTTC. As protein: CASRQGSYEQYF.

This clone was counted only a few times. J is TRBJ2-4 and V is TRBV5-4; 7 bases map to TRBD2. The CDR3 is 13 residues long. Germline V lookup: CDR1 SGHNT, CDR2 YYREEE (reference sequence). Written as DNA, the CDR3 is TGTGTGGTAGAGCCTAGCGGCAAAAACATTCAGTACTTC. Protein: CVVEPSGKNIQYF.

The chain links TRBV4-3 to TRBJ1-1; 7 bases are a match to TRBD1. The germline gives CDR1 LGHNA, CDR2 YSLEER. The J segment lost 4 bases and the V segment lost 4 bases, leaving 18 bases of the junction unmatched. The CDR3 is 18 amino acids. The CDR3 DNA reads TGCGCCAGCAGCCTCCAACCTCCGACAGGGAGAAGGGTCACTGAAGCTTTCTTT. Protein: CASSLQPPTGRRVTEAFF.

V and J are TRBV7-2 and TRBJ2-7, with TRBD2 matching over 9 bases. The CDR3 totals 16 residues. V gave up 3 bases and J gave up 3 bases; unmatched junction bases: 9. Germline V gene data show CDR1 as SGHTA and CDR2 as FQGNSA. Here the CDR3 reads CASSFLPSGTLYEQYF. DNA of the CDR3: TGTGCCAGCAGCTTCCTCCCTAGCGGGACCCTCTACGAGCAGTACTTC.

CDR3 sequence reads: CASSGTSGIYEQFF. The CDR3 bases are TGTGCCAGCAGCGGGACTAGCGGGATCTATGAGCAGTTCTTC. The chain couples TRBV28 to TRBJ2-1, with 13 positions matching TRBD2. CDR3 length: 14 residues. The V gene end was trimmed by 6 bases and the J gene end by 8 bases; junction bases not matched to a gene: 4. CDR1 and CDR2 from the germline V gene are MDHEN and SYDVKM.

This clone turned up a few times. The chain combines TRBV4-1 with TRBJ2-1, with D tentatively TRBD2 (6 bases). The CDR3 runs to 18 residues. In germline, CDR1 is MGHRA, CDR2 YSYEKL. Trimming removed 0 bases at V and 1 base at J, with 16 bases between. The CDR3 region is CASSQDPIIADSYNEQFF. CDR3 sequence (DNA): TGCGCCAGCAGCCAAGATCCGATAATAGCGGATTCCTACAATGAGCAGTTCTTC.

V gene TRBV4-3 combines with J gene TRBJ2-5, with 8 bases aligning to TRBD2. The CDR3 length is 20 residues. Germline assignment: CDR1 LGHNA and CDR2 YSLEER. After removal of 3 bases from V and 1 base from J, the junction contained 19 bases not matched to a gene. The CDR3 coding sequence is TGCGCCAGCAGCCAGTGGTGGAGGGTGGGGCGGGAGGACGCCCAAGAGACCCAGTACTTC. Amino acids: CASSQWWRVGREDAQETQYF.

The chain has TRBV2 and TRBJ2-7; D is undetermined. The germline gives CDR1 SNHLY, CDR2 FYNNEI. The CDR3 length is 11 residues. V was cut by 6 bases and J by 5 bases, with 8 bases left in between. This CDR3 is CASSSTNEQYF. CDR3 bases: TGTGCCAGCAGCTCTACGAACGAGCAGTACTTC.

This sequence joins TRBV19 and TRBJ2-7; 11 bases agree with TRBD2. Germline CDR1 and CDR2: LNHDA and SQIVND (reference sequence). CDR3 length: 13 amino acids. The CDR3 DNA follows: TGTGCTCACGAACTAGCGGGGGTCTACGAGCAGTACTTC. Translation gives CAHELAGVYEQYF.

This chain links TRBV6-5 with TRBJ2-1; TRBD2 matches at 7 bases. This CDR3 is built from 16 residues. Germline loops: CDR1 MNHEY, CDR2 SVGAGI. The V segment lost 4 bases and the J segment 8 bases; nucleotides outside the gene matches: 14. The CDR3 coding sequence is TGTGCCAGCAGTTGGGCGGGAGATGATCCCGTGCATGAGCAGTTCTTC. Translated, it gives CASSWAGDDPVHEQFF.

This clone was seen more than once but under ten times. The chain has TRBV2 and TRBJ2-7; TRBD1 matches at 8 bases. Germline loops: CDR1 SNHLY, CDR2 FYNNEI. This CDR3 is 15 amino acids long. J gave up 2 bases and V 4 bases, and 7 bases lay outside the gene matches. CDR3 coding DNA: TGTGCCAGCAGTGGTGTGACAGGGGCGGCCTACGAGCAGTACTTC. This gives the protein CASSGVTGAAYEQYF.

The chain couples TRBV2 to TRBJ1-5; 7 bases fit TRBD1. Per germline, CDR1 SNHLY and CDR2 FYNNEI. The CDR3 spans 14 residues. J gave up 7 bases and V 6 bases, and 9 bases lay outside the gene matches. CDR3 sequence reads: CASSPQGKSQPQHF. CDR3 sequence (DNA): TGTGCCAGCAGCCCACAGGGGAAAAGCCAGCCCCAGCATTTT.

The chain combines TRBV4-2 with TRBJ2-7; D might be TRBD2 (5 bases). Trimming cost V 0 bases and J 3 bases, with 9 bases left between them. CDR1 and CDR2 from the germline V gene are LGHNA and YNFKEQ. This CDR3 has 14 residues. The CDR3 nucleotides read TGTGCCAGCAGCCAAGATCCGAGCGGCTACGAGCAGTACTTC. It yields the protein CASSQDPSGYEQYF.

In DNA form, the CDR3 reads TGTGCCAGCAGTGACAGGCTAGCGGGAGGTCAGAGCTCCTACGAGCAGTACTTC. Translated, it gives CASSDRLAGGQSSYEQYF. V gene TRBV6-1 combines with J gene TRBJ2-7; TRBD2 aligns across 11 bases. The J segment lost 0 bases and the V segment lost 3 bases, leaving 10 bases of the junction unmatched. Germline V lookup: CDR1 MNHNS, CDR2 SASEGT. This CDR3 contains 18 residues.

This clone appeared a few times. The chain is built from TRBV19 and TRBJ2-2; 9 bases match TRBD2. Germline V CDR1 and CDR2: LNHDA, SQIVND (reference sequence). Trimming cost V 2 bases and J 5 bases; bases outside gene matches: 3. This CDR3 comprises 15 residues. CDR3 region: CASSISGRSTGELFF. The CDR3 DNA sequence: TGTGCCAGTAGTATAAGCGGGAGGTCGACCGGGGAGCTGTTTTTT.